The clone carrying this T cell receptor beta chain showed up many times. What it binds is not known. This specimen comes from a study of regulatory T cells in long-lasting Graves disease. Study context: Freshly diagnosed Graves' patients had used antithyroid drugs for under 3 months.

Study outcomes and limitations: Limited sample numbers may have lowered accuracy. Under persistent disease, TRBV28, TRBJ1-2 and TRBJ2-5 were used preferentially.

With iRepertoire HTBI primers and Arm-PCR of CDR3 regions, TCR beta libraries were built. Each CDR3 protein gets one entry after TCRdb re-called the multiplex PCR reads with MiXCR. The sample yields fewer than 350,000 distinct CDR3 sequences, about a sixth seen once. Time point here: newly diagnosed GD, antithyroid drugs for less than 3 months. Making the TCR library involved RNA that had been extracted from PBMCs. The CDR3 runs to 13 residues. CDR1 is SGHRS, CDR2 YFSETQ, per germline. Between the trimmed V and J ends, which lost 4 bases and 2 bases, there was a span of 8 bases. This rearrangement joins TRBV5-1 to TRBJ2-3, with a tentative D call TRBD2 (6 bases). The sequence came from a female donor with Graves disease. This material consisted of peripheral blood mononuclear cells (PBMCs), taken at new diagnosis, from a patient treated with antithyroid drugs. CDR3 in amino acids: CASSRGTTDTQYF. The CDR3 bases are TGCGCCAGCAGCCGCGGGACCACAGATACGCAGTATTTT.